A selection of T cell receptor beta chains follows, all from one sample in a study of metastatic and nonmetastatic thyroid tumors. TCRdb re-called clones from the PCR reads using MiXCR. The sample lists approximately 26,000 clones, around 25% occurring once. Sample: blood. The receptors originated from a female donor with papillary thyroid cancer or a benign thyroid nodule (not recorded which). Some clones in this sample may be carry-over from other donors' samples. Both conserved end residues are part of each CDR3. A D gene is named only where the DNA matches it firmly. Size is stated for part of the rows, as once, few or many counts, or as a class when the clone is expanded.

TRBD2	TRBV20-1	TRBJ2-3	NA	TGCAGCGCTCTAGCGGGAGCCCCAGATACGCAGTATTTT	CSALAGAPDTQYF
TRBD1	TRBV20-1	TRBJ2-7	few	TGCAGTGCTACCCGGGACAGGGGGCTCTCCTACGAGCAGTACTTC	CSATRDRGLSYEQYF
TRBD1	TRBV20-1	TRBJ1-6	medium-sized	TGCAGTGCTAGGAACCAAGGGGGCGGCTCACCCCTCCACTTT	CSARNQGGGSPLHF
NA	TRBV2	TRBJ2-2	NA	TGTGCCAGCAGCTTAACTAGCAAGAACACCGGGGGGCTGTTTTTT	CASSLTSKNTGGLFF
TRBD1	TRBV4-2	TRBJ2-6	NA	TGTGCCAGCAGCCAAGGACAGGGGGAACGCTCTGGGGCCAACGTCCTGACTTTC	CASSQGQGERSGANVLTF
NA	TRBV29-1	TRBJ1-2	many	TGCAGCGTTGTAGAGGGGGGGGGCTATGGCTACACCTTC	CSVVEGGGYGYTF
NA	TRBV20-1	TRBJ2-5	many	TGCGGAAAAGAAGGGGGGGATCAAGAGACCCAGTACTTC	CGKEGGDQETQYF
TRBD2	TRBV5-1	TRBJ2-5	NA	TGTGCCAGCAGCTACGCGGGGGGGGAGGAGGTCCAGTACTTC	CASSYAGGEEVQYF
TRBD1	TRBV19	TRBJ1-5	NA	TGTGCCAGTAGTAGTATCGGGACAGGGGTAAGTCAGCCCCATCATTTT	CASSSIGTGVSQPHHF
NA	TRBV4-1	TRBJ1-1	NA	TGCGCCAGCAGCCAAGACCGGCACGGGAACACTGAAGCTTTCTTT	CASSQDRHGNTEAFF
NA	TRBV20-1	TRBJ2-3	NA	TGCAGTGCCGGCGACCCTAGCGCCACCAGGGCAGATACGCAGTATTTT	CSAGDPSATRADTQYF
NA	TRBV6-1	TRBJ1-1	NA	TGTGCCAGCCAGAGCACTGGGAACACTGAAGCTTTCTTT	CASQSTGNTEAFF
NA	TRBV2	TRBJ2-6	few	TGTGCCAGCGGCGGGGAGTCGATTTCCGGGGCCAACGTCCTGACTTTC	CASGGESISGANVLTF
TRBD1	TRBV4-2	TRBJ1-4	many	TGTGCCAGCAGCCAAGAAGCAGGGGGGGATGAAAAACTGTTTTTT	CASSQEAGGDEKLFF
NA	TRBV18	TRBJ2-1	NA	TGTGCCAGCTCACACTGGGACGGCGGTGAATACAATGAGCAGTTCTTC	CASSHWDGGEYNEQFF
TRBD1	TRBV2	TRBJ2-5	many	TGTGCCAGCCACAGGGGAACACAAGAGACCCAGTACTTC	CASHRGTQETQYF
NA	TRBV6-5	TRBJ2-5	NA	TGTGCCAGCAGTTACTCGGCGGGTAAGGGGACCCAGTACTTC	CASSYSAGKGTQYF
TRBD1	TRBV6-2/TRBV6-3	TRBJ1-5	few	TGTGCCAGCAGGGCCGGACAGGAGATGGGCAATCAGCCCCAGCATTTT	CASRAGQEMGNQPQHF
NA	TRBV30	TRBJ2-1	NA	TGTGCCTGGAGTGTTGTGAACAGTATGCAGTTCTTC	CAWSVVNSMQFF
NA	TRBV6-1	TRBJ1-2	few	TGTGCCAGCATTCTAAGCGAGTCACTCCCGGAGGGCTACACCTTC	CASILSESLPEGYTF
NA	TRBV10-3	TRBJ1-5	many	TGTGCCATCAGGGACTCTAGCAATCAGCCCCAGCATTTT	CAIRDSSNQPQHF
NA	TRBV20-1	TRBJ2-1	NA	TGCAGTGCTAGACCCTCGACAGGTATGACTCCCTATGAGCAGTTCTTC	CSARPSTGMTPYEQFF
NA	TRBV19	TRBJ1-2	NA	TGTGCCAGTTCGACAGCAGAGTACTATGGCTACACCTTC	CASSTAEYYGYTF
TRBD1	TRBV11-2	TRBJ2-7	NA	TGTGCCAGCAGCTTAGGGACAGGGGTCCTCGAGCAGTACTTC	CASSLGTGVLEQYF
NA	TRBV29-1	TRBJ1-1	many	TGCAGCGTTGAAGAGTCGGGGAAGGTACGAGCTTTCTTT	CSVEESGKVRAFF
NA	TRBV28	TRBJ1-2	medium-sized	TGTGCCAGCAGTTCCCCCCGCGCAGGAGAGGGCTACACCTTC	CASSSPRAGEGYTF
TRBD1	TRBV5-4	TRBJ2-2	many	TGTGCCAGCAGGCGACAGGGGCTTAACACCGGGGAGCTGTTTTTT	CASRRQGLNTGELFF
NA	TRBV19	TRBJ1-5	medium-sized	TGTGCCAGTAGTATAGAGGGCCAGCCCCAGCATTTT	CASSIEGQPQHF
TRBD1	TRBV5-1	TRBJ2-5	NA	TGCGCCAGCAGCTTGGGGCAGGGGGTAGAGACCCAGTACTTC	CASSLGQGVETQYF
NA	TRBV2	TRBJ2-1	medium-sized	TGTGCCAGCAGTCGCGGAGGACACAATGAGCAGTTCTTC	CASSRGGHNEQFF
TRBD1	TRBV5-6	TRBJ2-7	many	TGTGCCAGCAGCAGAGAGACAGGGGGCTCCTACGAGCAGTACTTC	CASSRETGGSYEQYF
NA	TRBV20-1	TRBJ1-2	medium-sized	TGCAGTGCCGAGAGGGGCGGACCCAACTATGGCTACACCTTC	CSAERGGPNYGYTF
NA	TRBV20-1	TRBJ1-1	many	TGCAGTGCTAGAGATTATGGGGACCTAAAGAACACTGAAGCTTTCTTT	CSARDYGDLKNTEAFF
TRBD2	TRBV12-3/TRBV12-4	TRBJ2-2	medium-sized	TGTGCCAGCAGTTTAACGGGGGGGTACACCGGGGAGCTGTTTTTT	CASSLTGGYTGELFF
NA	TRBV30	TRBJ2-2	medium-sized	TGTGCCTGGATTAGGCAGGACAACACCGGGGAGCTGTTTTTT	CAWIRQDNTGELFF
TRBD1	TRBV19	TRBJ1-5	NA	TGTGCCAGTAGTATAATGGGACAGGGTGCCGTGTGCAATCAGCCCCAGCATTTT	CASSIMGQGAVCNQPQHF
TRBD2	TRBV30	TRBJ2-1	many	TGTGCCTGGAGAGTACTAGCGGGAGTTGGCAATGAGCAGTTCTTC	CAWRVLAGVGNEQFF
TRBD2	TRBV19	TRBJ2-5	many	TGTGCCAGTAGTATAGTTAAAGCGGGAGGCCGGGAGACCCAGTACTTC	CASSIVKAGGRETQYF
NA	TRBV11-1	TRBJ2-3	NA	TGTGCCAGCAGCCCCCCCGGGAGCCGCGCTCAGTATTTT	CASSPPGSRAQYF
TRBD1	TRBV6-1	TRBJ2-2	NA	TGTGCCAGCAAAAGCGACAGGGGAAACACCGGGGAGCTGTTTTTT	CASKSDRGNTGELFF
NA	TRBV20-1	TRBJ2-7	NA	TGCAGTGCTAGAAGCGTTACCTACGAGCAGTACTTC	CSARSVTYEQYF
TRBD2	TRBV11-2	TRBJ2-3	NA	TGTGCCAGCAGTTCTACAATTATAGCGGGAGCGATAGATACGCAGTATTTT	CASSSTIIAGAIDTQYF
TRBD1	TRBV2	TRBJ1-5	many	TGTGCCAGCAGTGACTTGATCTCGGCAGGGGGCTATCAGCCCCAGCATTTT	CASSDLISAGGYQPQHF
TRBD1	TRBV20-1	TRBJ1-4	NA	TGCAGTGCTCCAGAACCGGGACAGACTTCATTAGGTGAAAAACTGTTTTTT	CSAPEPGQTSLGEKLFF
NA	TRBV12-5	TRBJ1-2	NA	TGTGCTAGTGGGGATACAACTAACTATGGCTACACCTTC	CASGDTTNYGYTF
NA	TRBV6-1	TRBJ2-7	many	TGTGCCAGTGTGCGGGGCCCAACCTACGAGCAGTACTTC	CASVRGPTYEQYF
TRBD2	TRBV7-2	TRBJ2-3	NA	TGTGCCAGCAGCTGGGGACTAGCTACAGATACGCAGTATTTT	CASSWGLATDTQYF
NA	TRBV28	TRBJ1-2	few	TGTTCCAACCGGAGGGGGGGCGCAGAAGGCTACACCTTC	CSNRRGGAEGYTF
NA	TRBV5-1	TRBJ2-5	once	TGCGCCAGCAGCCACCGAAGGGGGAGTAAAGAGAACCAGTACTTC	CASSHRRGSKENQYF
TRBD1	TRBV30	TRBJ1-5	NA	TGTGCCTGGAGTCGGGCAGGGGGCGCTTATAGCAATCAGCCCCAGCATTTT	CAWSRAGGAYSNQPQHF
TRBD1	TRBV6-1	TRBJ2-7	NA	TGTGCCAGTCGACAGGGGAAGGCCGCCTACGAGCAGTACTTC	CASRQGKAAYEQYF
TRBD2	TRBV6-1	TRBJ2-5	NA	TGTGCCAGCAGTGCTACTAGCGTTAACCAAGAGACCCAGTACTTC	CASSATSVNQETQYF
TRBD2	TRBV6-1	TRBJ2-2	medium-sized	TGTGCCAGCCTGTTCTGGGCTAGCGGGAACACCGGGGAGCTGTTTTTT	CASLFWASGNTGELFF
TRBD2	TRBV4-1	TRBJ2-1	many	TGCGCCAGCAGCCAGGAAACTAGCGGGAGGGCCATTGAGCAGTTCTTC	CASSQETSGRAIEQFF
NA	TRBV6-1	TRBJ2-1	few	TGTGCCAGTTTCATCCCAACAGAGGGTGTCTATGAGCAGTTCTTC	CASFIPTEGVYEQFF